These T cell receptor beta chains were read from a single sample in a study of shared clonotypes between healthy human individuals. Libraries were prepared by immunoSEQ multiplex PCR; TCRdb keeps only in-frame clonotypes and omits some of them. The repertoire holds about 2.3 million clones, with roughly 92% as singletons. Sequencing was performed on naive CD4+ T cells from PBMCs. Receptor source: a man aged 18 to 30 in good health. Some clones in this sample may be carry-over from other donors' samples. The CDR3 runs from the conserved cysteine through the conserved F or W. D genes are given only for firm matches. The size field is filled for only some rows; it gives once, few, many or a size class.

TRBV29-1,NA,NA,TRBJ2-7,TGCAGCGTTGATTCATCAGGACGGAACCGTCCCTACGAGCAGTACTTC,CSVDSSGRNRPYEQYF
TRBV25-1,TRBD2,NA,TRBJ2-3,TGTGCCAGCAGCTCAGCGGGGGCTACGCAGTATTTT,CASSSAGATQYF
TRBV5-4,NA,once,TRBJ2-2,TGTGCCAGCAGCTTACCGAACACCGGGGAGCTGTTTTTT,CASSLPNTGELFF
TRBV10-3,NA,NA,TRBJ2-2,TGTGCCATCAGCCCTACAGCTGTTCCGAACACCGGGGAGCTGTTTTTT,CAISPTAVPNTGELFF
TRBV7-2,TRBD2,NA,TRBJ2-7,TGTGCCAGCAGCCATAGCGGGGGGAGCTCCTACGAGCAGTACTTC,CASSHSGGSSYEQYF
TRBV6-5,NA,NA,TRBJ2-3,TGTGCCAGCAGTTACACACGGGGAGATACGCAGTATTTT,CASSYTRGDTQYF
TRBV29-1,TRBD1,NA,TRBJ1-4,TGCAGCGGCTCCGGGACAGGCCTTGAGAAACTGTTTTTT,CSGSGTGLEKLFF
TRBV9,NA,NA,TRBJ2-1,TGTGCCAGCAGCGTAGACCTCCGGTCCTACAATGAGCAGTTCTTC,CASSVDLRSYNEQFF
TRBV18,NA,NA,TRBJ2-1,TGTGCCAGCTCACCGTCTGCGACGGCCTACAATGAGCAGTTCTTC,CASSPSATAYNEQFF
TRBV7-3,TRBD1,NA,TRBJ1-1,TGTGCCAGCAGCCCCAGGGGGGGGGCTGGGACTGAAGCTTTCTTT,CASSPRGGAGTEAFF
TRBV27,NA,NA,TRBJ2-5,TGTGCCAGCAGTTTATCGGGGTCCCGCCAAGAGACCCAGTACTTC,CASSLSGSRQETQYF
TRBV21-1,NA,NA,TRBJ1-4,TGTGCCGGAAACAGGGGGCTTGGGACTAATGAAAAACTGTTTTTT,CAGNRGLGTNEKLFF
TRBV28,TRBD1,NA,TRBJ2-7,TGTGCCAGCAGTCCCACCTGGCTAAGTGACAGGGGAGAGCAGTACTTC,CASSPTWLSDRGEQYF
TRBV10-3,NA,NA,TRBJ1-1,TGTGCCATCAGTGGGGGGGGGAGCGGCGAAGCTTTCTTT,CAISGGGSGEAFF
TRBV28,TRBD1,NA,TRBJ1-2,TGTGCCAGCAGTTTGAGCCGTACAGGGGGCGCAATCTATGGCTACACCTTC,CASSLSRTGGAIYGYTF
TRBV18,NA,NA,TRBJ1-4,TGTGCCAGCTCCGTCTTGAGGGGCGCGCCTAATGAAAAACTGTTTTTT,CASSVLRGAPNEKLFF
TRBV19,TRBD1,NA,TRBJ1-4,TGTGCCAGTAGTGCACAGGGGACAACTAATGAAAAACTGTTTTTT,CASSAQGTTNEKLFF
TRBV6-6,NA,NA,TRBJ2-7,TGTGCCAGCAGCGTACAGGGGACTTCCTACGAGCAGTACTTC,CASSVQGTSYEQYF